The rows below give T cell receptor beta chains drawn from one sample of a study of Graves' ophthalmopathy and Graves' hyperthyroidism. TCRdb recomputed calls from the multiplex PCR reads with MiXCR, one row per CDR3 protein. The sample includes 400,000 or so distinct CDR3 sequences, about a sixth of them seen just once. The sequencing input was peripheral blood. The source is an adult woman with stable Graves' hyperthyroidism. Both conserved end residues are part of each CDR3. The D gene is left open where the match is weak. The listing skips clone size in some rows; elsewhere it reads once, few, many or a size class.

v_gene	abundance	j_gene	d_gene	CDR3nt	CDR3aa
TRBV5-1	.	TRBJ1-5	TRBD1	TGCGCCAGCAGCTTAGGGGGCCCCGGGCAGCCCCAGCATTTT	CASSLGGPGQPQHF
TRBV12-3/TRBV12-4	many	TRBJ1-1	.	TGTGCCAGCAGTTTAAGGGTGAGGGACACTGAAGCTTTCTTT	CASSLRVRDTEAFF
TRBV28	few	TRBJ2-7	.	TGTGCCAGCAGTTTCTTCGGGTCCGAGCAGTACTTC	CASSFFGSEQYF
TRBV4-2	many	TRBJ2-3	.	TGTGCCAGCAGCCAAGTGTCCGGTCGCACAGATACGCAGTATTTT	CASSQVSGRTDTQYF
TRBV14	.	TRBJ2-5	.	TGTGCCAGCAGTTGGACCCAAGGTTGGACCCAGTACTTC	CASSWTQGWTQYF
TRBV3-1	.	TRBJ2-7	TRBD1	TGTGCCAGCAGCCAAGATGGTGGCCGGACAGGCTATTACGAGCAGTACTTC	CASSQDGGRTGYYEQYF
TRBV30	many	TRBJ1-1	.	TGTGCCTGGAGTTATGGGGGGAGCGCTGAAGCTTTCTTT	CAWSYGGSAEAFF
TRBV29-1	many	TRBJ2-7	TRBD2	TGCAGCGTTGTGACTAGCGGGAGGCCCTACGAGCAGTACTTC	CSVVTSGRPYEQYF
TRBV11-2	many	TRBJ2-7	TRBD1	TGTGCCAGCAGCTGGGGCGACAGGGCCCCCTACGAGCAGTACTTC	CASSWGDRAPYEQYF
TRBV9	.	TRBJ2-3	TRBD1	TGTGCCAGCAGCGCCCGGACAGGAGACACAGATACGCAGTATTTT	CASSARTGDTDTQYF
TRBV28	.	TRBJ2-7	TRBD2	TGTGCCACCCGGGGAACTAGCGGGAACTCCTACGAGCAGTACTTC	CATRGTSGNSYEQYF
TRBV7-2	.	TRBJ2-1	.	TGTGCCAGCAGCTTAGGCAGGGGAGGCAATGAGCAGTTCTTC	CASSLGRGGNEQFF
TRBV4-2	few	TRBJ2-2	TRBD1	TGTGCCAGCAGCCAAGAAGGGGGCCACGTCGGGGAGCTGTTTTTT	CASSQEGGHVGELFF
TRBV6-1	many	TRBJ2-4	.	TGTGCCAGCAGTGAAGCGCAGGCAGGGGCCAAAAACATTCAGTACTTC	CASSEAQAGAKNIQYF
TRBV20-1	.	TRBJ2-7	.	TGCAGTGCTAGAAGCCGGGACATCTCCTACGAGCAGTACTTC	CSARSRDISYEQYF
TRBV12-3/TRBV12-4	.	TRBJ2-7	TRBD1	TGTGCCAGCAGTTCGGCGGACAGGGAGAACGAGCAGTACTTC	CASSSADRENEQYF
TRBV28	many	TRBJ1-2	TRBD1	TGTGCCAGCAGCCTTCAGGGGGAGGACTATGGCTACACCTTC	CASSLQGEDYGYTF
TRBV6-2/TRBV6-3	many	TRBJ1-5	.	TGTGCCAGCAGTTACTCGACGCCGGGAGGGAATCAGCCCCAGCATTTT	CASSYSTPGGNQPQHF
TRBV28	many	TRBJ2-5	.	TGTGCCAGCAGTCTACAGACCCAAGAGACCCAGTACTTC	CASSLQTQETQYF
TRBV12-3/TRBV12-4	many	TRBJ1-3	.	TGTGCCAGCAGCCCCGGCAAGTACTCTGGAAACACCATATATTTT	CASSPGKYSGNTIYF
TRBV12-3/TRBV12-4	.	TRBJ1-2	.	TGTGCCAGCAGTTATCAGACAGCTGAGAACTATGGCTACACCTTC	CASSYQTAENYGYTF
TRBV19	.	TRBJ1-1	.	TGTGCCAGTAGTCCTTTCTGGACACCGAACACTGAAGCTTTCTTT	CASSPFWTPNTEAFF
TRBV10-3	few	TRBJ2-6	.	TGTGCCATCAGTGAGTCCGGCAGGGGAAGCTCTGGGGCCAACGTCCTGACTTTC	CAISESGRGSSGANVLTF
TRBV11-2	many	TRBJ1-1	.	TGTGCCAGCAGCTTAGAACGCCCCACTAAAGCTTTCTTT	CASSLERPTKAFF
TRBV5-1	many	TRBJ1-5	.	TGCGCCAGCAGCCCGCAGGGTTTGGGTCAGCCCCAGCATTTT	CASSPQGLGQPQHF
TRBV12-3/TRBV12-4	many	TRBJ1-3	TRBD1	TGTGCCAGCAGTTTTTGGGACAGGGGGCCTGGAAACACCATATATTTT	CASSFWDRGPGNTIYF
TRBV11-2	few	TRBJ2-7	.	TGTGCCAGCAGCTTAGAGTGGGCTAGGGCCTACGAGCAGTACTTC	CASSLEWARAYEQYF
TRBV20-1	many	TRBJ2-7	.	TGCAGTGCTAACGGTCGCGGGACCAGCTCCTACGAGCAGTACTTC	CSANGRGTSSYEQYF